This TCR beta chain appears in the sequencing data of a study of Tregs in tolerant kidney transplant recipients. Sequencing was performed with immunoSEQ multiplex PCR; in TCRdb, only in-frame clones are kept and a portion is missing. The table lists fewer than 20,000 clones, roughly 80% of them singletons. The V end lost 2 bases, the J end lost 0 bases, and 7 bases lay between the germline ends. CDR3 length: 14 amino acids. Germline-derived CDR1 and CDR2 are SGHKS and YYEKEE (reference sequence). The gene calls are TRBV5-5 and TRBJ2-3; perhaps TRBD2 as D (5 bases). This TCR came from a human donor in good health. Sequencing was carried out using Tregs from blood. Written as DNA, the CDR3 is TGTGCCAGCAGCTTCTCTAGCAGCACAGATACGCAGTATTTT. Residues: CASSFSSSTDTQYF.